Sequencing of this TCR beta chain was carried out in a study of cytomegalovirus exposure and HLA in healthy donors. Findings of the study overall: No immune exposure information besides CMV serostatus was available. The likely origin of a cluster of highly shared sequence variants was a sequencing artifact.

PCR involved 60 Vbeta and 13 Jbeta primers. Authors' methods: A follow-up analysis tallied about 80 million unique TCR beta chains, some 11 million shared. Some clones are missing from TCRdb's copy, which holds only in-frame ones; the method was immunoSEQ multiplex PCR. The DNA was the basis for D and trimming; V, J and clone size are from that table. The sample carries 93,000 or so clones, about 77% recorded once. This clone was detected only a few times. The antigen is unknown. This CDR3 is built from 17 residues. Per germline, CDR1 SGHNT and CDR2 YYREEE (reference sequence). V lost 0 bases, J lost 1 base, and 16 bases lay in between.

The chain recombines TRBV5-4 with TRBJ1-1; D perhaps matches TRBD1 (6 bases). The sequencing sample was made of PBMCs. The sequence came from a woman aged 18-30 years in good health and CMV-seropositive. The CDR3 region is CASSLEGQRQGNTEAFF. CDR3 coding DNA: TGTGCCAGCAGCTTGGAGGGACAACGTCAGGGGAACACTGAAGCTTTCTTT.